One T cell receptor beta chain is described in this entry. Its antigen is still unknown. Germline V lookup: CDR1 PRHDT, CDR2 FYEKMQ (reference sequence). The CDR3 extends over 15 amino acids. With 4 bases clipped from V and 4 bases from J, the junction kept 7 bases outside the gene matches. The TCR beta CDR3 regions underwent amplification using RNA transcripts as the source. Carried out on the TCR CDR3, a first-round RT-PCR used the HTBI primer set. TCRdb analysed the multiplex PCR reads with MiXCR anew, one entry per CDR3 protein. The profile shows around 700,000 distinct CDR3 sequences, over 35% of them singletons. Participants, patients aged 18 to 65, had newly diagnosed hyperthyroidism with a duration under 2 months. Not enrolled were patients with uncontrolled infection, other autoimmune disease, pregnancy or lactation. These data belong to a study of T cells in Graves' hyperthyroidism and ophthalmopathy. General study points: Blood also showed most of the thyroid clonotypes that were expanded above 0.001. Model-based prediction identified ophthalmopathy a median approximately 6 months prior to its onset.

The rearrangement joins TRBV13 to TRBJ2-5, with 9 positions matching TRBD2. This TCR was sampled from a woman between 35 and 50 years old with Graves' hyperthyroidism. Sequenced input: blood. Here the CDR3 reads CASSSGGLAGETQYF. The CDR3, as DNA: TGTGCCAGCAGCTCGGGGGGACTAGCTGGAGAGACCCAGTACTTC.